Below are 25 T cell receptor beta chains sequenced from a single sample in a study of blood T cell repertoires in COVID-19. Assay used: immunoSEQ multiplex PCR; TCRdb lists only in-frame clones, some missing. The table records about 250,000 clones, around 83% of them present only once. The sample was peripheral blood. These receptors came from a man older than 75 with acute or convalescent COVID-19.

The V call is TRBV5-4, the J call TRBJ2-2; a weak D match, TRBD2 (6 bases). V lost 4 bases and J lost 4, with 17 bases in between. Looked up from germline, CDR1 is SGHNT and CDR2 is YYREEE (reference sequence). This CDR3 spans 16 amino acids. The CDR3 DNA follows: TGTGCCAGCAGCGGCGAAGACGCTAGCGTCACCGGGGAGCTGTTTTTT. Protein: CASSGEDASVTGELFF.

The V gene is TRBV6-5, the J gene TRBJ1-3; a weak D match, TRBD1 (6 bases). CDR3 length: 14 residues. V was shortened by 7 bases and J by 3 bases, with 13 bases between the two germline ends. Germline assignment: CDR1 MNHEY and CDR2 SVGAGI. CDR3 sequence reads: CASTTGYVGNTIYF. The DNA for the CDR3 is TGTGCCAGCACCACAGGGTACGTTGGAAACACCATATATTTT.

The chain uses TRBV3-1 (or the pseudogene TRBV3-2) and TRBJ2-7; D perhaps matches TRBD2 (7 bases). The CDR3 length is 13 residues. Trimming took 1 base from V and 7 from J, leaving 11 bases between them. The germline gives CDR1 LGHDT, CDR2 YNNKEL (reference sequence). The CDR3 sequence: CASSQGGGVEQYF. As DNA, the CDR3 is TGTGCCAGCAGCCAAGGCGGGGGCGTTGAGCAGTACTTC.

For the CDR3, the DNA is TGCAGCGTTGAAGACGGCGGGGCCAGCTCCTACAATGAGCAGTTCTTC. Amino acid sequence: CSVEDGGASSYNEQFF. The chain couples TRBV29-1 to TRBJ2-1, with a tentative D call TRBD2 (6 bases). The germline gives CDR1 SQVTM, CDR2 ANQGSEA. Trimming shortened V by 0 bases and J by 0 bases, and 12 bases separated the two germline ends. This CDR3 has 16 amino acids.

This clone showed up just once. The genes are TRBV28 and TRBJ2-5; possible D gene TRBD2, 5 bases. Germline CDR1 reads MDHEN; CDR2 reads SYDVKM. The CDR3 contains 13 residues. V lost 1 base, J lost 9 bases, and 12 bases lay in between. Here the CDR3 reads CASSLSGSGAQYF. CDR3 nucleotide sequence: TGTGCCAGCAGTTTATCCGGCTCCGGGGCCCAGTACTTC.

Notes on this clone: The CDR3 carries no conserved terminal phenylalanine or tryptophan, so it likely arises from a read error. No DNA is shown, since the ends of the CDR3 on it are uncertain; the CDR3 is the one TCRdb lists. V usage is TRBV7-9 and J usage is TRBJ1-1; the table gives TRBD1 as D, unverified against the DNA. The CDR3 sequence runs 12 residues, both termini included. Germline V gene sequence: CDR1 SEHNR, CDR2 FQNEAQ (reference sequence). Here the CDR3 reads CASSLPQGFWDY.

The gene calls are TRBV5-1 and TRBJ2-3, with 10 positions matching TRBD2. This CDR3 contains 16 residues. The J segment lost 3 bases and the V segment lost 3 bases, leaving 7 bases of the junction unmatched. Germline lookup yields CDR1 SGHRS and CDR2 YFSETQ. This CDR3 is CASSSLAGVGTDTQYF. In DNA, the CDR3 is TGCGCCAGCAGCTCGCTAGCGGGAGTGGGAACAGATACGCAGTATTTT.

This clone was observed a few times. DNA for the CDR3: TGTGCCAGCAGTAGGTGGGAGCGGAATGAGCAGTTCTTC. Its translation: CASSRWERNEQFF. The V gene is TRBV6-2 or TRBV6-3, the J gene TRBJ2-1; a possible D gene is TRBD2 (5 bases). The CDR3 consists of 13 residues. CDR1 MNHEY and CDR2 SVGEGT come from the germline V gene. V lost 5 bases and J 7 bases, leaving 12 bases between the germline ends.

This chain joins TRBV7-2 and TRBJ1-1; D possibly corresponds to TRBD1 (5 bases). The CDR3 spans 16 residues. V lost 5 bases, J lost 2 bases, and 18 bases lay in between. Germline loops: CDR1 SGHTA, CDR2 FQGNSA. In DNA, the CDR3 is TGTGCCAGCAGCCCTGGGGGGTTACAGTTCAACACTGAAGCTTTCTTT. This translates into CASSPGGLQFNTEAFF.

In nucleotides, the CDR3 is TGCGCCAGCAGCTTGGACCCGGGACTAGCGGGGGGCCAGCAGTACTTC. Encoded protein: CASSLDPGLAGGQQYF. The chain employs TRBV5-1 and TRBJ2-7; 15 bases are shared with TRBD2. The V gene's germline CDR1 is SGHRS and CDR2 YFSETQ. The CDR3 covers 16 residues. The J segment lost 8 bases and the V segment lost 0 bases, leaving 6 bases of the junction unmatched.

The chain uses TRBV28 and TRBJ1-6; D unresolved. Germline CDR1 and CDR2: MDHEN and SYDVKM. This CDR3 is built from 11 residues. Trimming removed 4 bases at V and 17 bases at J, with 12 bases between. DNA for the CDR3: TGTGCCAGCAGTTCGACACCAATAGTCCACTTT. It specifies CASSSTPIVHF.

DNA of the CDR3: TGTGCCAGCAGTTACTCGAGCGCTCCGGGTTACTACGAGCAGTACTTC. Amino acid sequence: CASSYSSAPGYYEQYF. The gene calls are TRBV6-5 and TRBJ2-7; no clear D gene. Germline V gene sequence: CDR1 MNHEY, CDR2 SVGAGI. CDR3 length equals 16 residues. Trimming took 0 bases from V and 3 from J, leaving 15 bases between them.

The V and J genes are TRBV6-4 and TRBJ1-1; possible D gene TRBD1, 5 bases. This CDR3 is 11 amino acids long. Trimming removed 8 bases at V and 7 bases at J, with 11 bases between. CDR1 MRHNA and CDR2 SNTAGT come from the germline V gene. The CDR3 reads CASLQRGEAFF. The CDR3, as DNA: TGTGCCAGCCTCCAAAGGGGTGAAGCTTTCTTT.

This clone was seen just once. This rearrangement joins TRBV5-1 to TRBJ2-7, with TRBD1 identical over 9 bases. From germline, CDR1 is SGHRS and CDR2 YFSETQ. V was pared by 4 bases and J by 3 bases, with 11 bases of the junction left unmatched. This CDR3 has 16 residues. The CDR3 DNA sequence: TGCGCCAGCAGCCCAAATGCGGGACAGGGCCTCTACGAGCAGTACTTC. This sequence encodes CASSPNAGQGLYEQYF.

The chain recombines TRBV4-2 with TRBJ2-1; tentative D call: TRBD1 (6 bases). Looked up from germline, CDR1 is LGHNA and CDR2 is YNFKEQ. The ends were cut back, 3 bases at V and 6 bases at J, with 21 bases in the middle. There are 17 residues in the CDR3. CDR3 coding DNA: TGTGCCAGCAGCCAGGGGATTGCAGGGGAAGGGCGCAATGAGCAGTTCTTC. Its translation: CASSQGIAGEGRNEQFF.

The chain uses TRBV12-3 or TRBV12-4 and TRBJ2-3; tentative D call: TRBD1 (6 bases). This CDR3 has 13 residues. Trimming pared 8 bases from V and 2 bases from J, leaving 11 bases between. DNA for the CDR3: TGTGCCAGCCAGGACAGACACACAGATACGCAGTATTTT. This codes for CASQDRHTDTQYF.

The chain recombines TRBV27 with TRBJ1-1, with D tentatively TRBD1 (6 bases). The V end was cut by 8 bases, the J end by 2 bases, with 15 bases between. The CDR3 runs to 14 residues. CDR1 MNHEY and CDR2 SMNVEV come from the germline V gene (reference sequence). The CDR3 DNA reads TGTGCCAGCGGAGACAGGCGAACTAACACTGAAGCTTTCTTT. Its protein product is CASGDRRTNTEAFF.

The V gene is TRBV19, the J gene TRBJ2-4, with 9 bases aligning to TRBD2. Germline CDR1 and CDR2: LNHDA and SQIVND (reference sequence). The junction had 6 bases not matched to a gene; V was cut back by 3 bases and J by 3 bases. The CDR3 runs to 16 residues. CDR3 sequence reads: CASSMERAGGKNIQYF. The CDR3, as DNA: TGTGCCAGTAGTATGGAGAGAGCGGGAGGCAAAAACATTCAGTACTTC.

This clone was found once. The gene calls are TRBV5-5 and TRBJ1-3; 8 positions agree with TRBD1. Germline assignment: CDR1 SGHKS and CDR2 YYEKEE (reference sequence). The CDR3 runs 14 residues. The V and J ends lost 0 bases and 4 bases, in that order; junction bases with no gene match: 0. The CDR3 nucleotides are TGTGCCAGCAGCTTGGGGACAGGGGGAAACACCATATATTTT. It yields the protein CASSLGTGGNTIYF.

This chain links TRBV3-1 (or the pseudogene TRBV3-2) with TRBJ1-2; TRBD1 matches 8 bases. The CDR3 has 13 amino acids. J lost 8 bases, V lost 1 base, and 3 bases had no gene match. Germline loops: CDR1 LGHDT, CDR2 YNNKEL (reference sequence). CDR3 nucleotide sequence: TGTGCCAGCAGCCAAGGGACAGGGTTGGGCTACACCTTC. Its protein is CASSQGTGLGYTF.

This clone has a single count. The rearrangement joins TRBV3-1 (or the pseudogene TRBV3-2) to TRBJ1-2; tentative D call: TRBD1 (6 bases). The V gene's germline CDR1 is LGHDT and CDR2 YNNKEL (reference sequence). The CDR3 has 14 amino acids. V gave up 0 bases and J gave up 4 bases, with 9 bases separating them. DNA for the CDR3: TGTGCCAGCAGCCAAGAGACAGGATCCTATGGCTACACCTTC. Amino acid sequence: CASSQETGSYGYTF.

This chain uses TRBV7-9 with TRBJ2-7, with TRBD1 matching 9 bases. The germline V gene encodes CDR1 SEHNR and CDR2 FQNEAQ (reference sequence). V trimming: 6 bases; J trimming: 4 bases; junction bases outside the gene matches: 4. The CDR3 length is 13 residues. CDR3 bases: TGTGCCAGCAGTGTGACAGGGGGGTACGAGCAGTACTTC. Protein sequence: CASSVTGGYEQYF.

The V and J genes are TRBV6-5 and TRBJ1-1, with 8 nucleotides matching TRBD1. The junction had 5 bases not matched to a gene; V was cut back by 6 bases and J by 5 bases. The germline V gene encodes CDR1 MNHEY and CDR2 SVGAGI. The CDR3 loop spans 13 amino acids. CDR3 bases: TGTGCCAGCAGGACAGGGGTTGGGACTGAAGCTTTCTTT. This codes for CASRTGVGTEAFF.

There are a few counts of this clone. The CDR3 nucleotides read TGTGCCAGCAACACGGGACAGGGAAATGAAAAACTGTTTTTT. Translation gives CASNTGQGNEKLFF. V usage is TRBV4-2 and J usage is TRBJ1-4; TRBD1 matches 9 bases. The ends lost 7 bases at V and 5 bases at J; junction bases unmatched: 5. The germline gives CDR1 LGHNA, CDR2 YNFKEQ. CDR3 length: 14 residues.

The chain joins TRBV6-5 to TRBJ1-5, with a possible D match to TRBD1 (6 bases). The ends were cut back, 7 bases at V and 1 base at J, with 11 bases in the middle. The CDR3 is 14 residues long. Germline V lookup: CDR1 MNHEY, CDR2 SVGAGI. DNA of the CDR3: TGTGCCAGCATTCAAGGACAGAGCAATCAGCCCCAGCATTTT. Translation: CASIQGQSNQPQHF.